This TCR beta chain stems from a study of blood T cells in healthy people across ages. The CDR3 is made up of 14 amino acids. Sample-barcoded 5' priming and a J-beta primer mix drove a second PCR of 7 to 11 cycles. TCRdb passed the 5' RACE reads through MiXCR, listing each CDR3 protein once. Altogether some 690,000 distinct CDR3 sequences are present, about 20% being singletons, with the ten largest covering 22%. This clonotype was detected a few times. The chain uses TRBV21-1 and TRBJ1-4; the listed D gene, TRBD1, was not tested against the DNA. TRBV21-1 is assigned pseudogene status. Sequencing input: blood. This TCR derives from an older man in good health. The CDR3 spells CASSIPGINEKLFF. CDR3 coding DNA: TGTGCCAGCAGCATACCGGGGATTAATGAAAAACTGTTTTTT.